These T cell receptor beta chains were read from a single sample in a study of control samples from healthy donors and cancer patients. The protocol was immunoSEQ multiplex PCR, while the TCRdb copy is restricted to in-frame clones and leaves out a portion. Seen here are 100,000 to 150,000 clones, 92% observed once, and the top ten hold 4.5% to 7%. Source material: blood. Receptors were obtained from a man aged 18 to 29 in good health. Each CDR3 is given without its conserved first and last residue. Rows give clone size only sometimes, using once, few, many, or a class for an expanded clone.

>TRBJ2-1|NA|11|TRBV27
ASIAQGGHEQF
>TRBJ2-7|NA|12|TRBV7-9
ASSLGTEPYEQY
>TRBJ2-2|NA|12|TRBV9
ASSATGKPGELF
>TRBJ2-2|NA|16|TRBV4-1
ASSQVSLAGGLVGELF
>TRBJ1-6|NA|14|TRBV13
ASSLNTGSYNSPLH
>TRBJ2-7|NA|13|TRBV6-6
ASSYSQDEPYEQY
>TRBJ1-3|NA|10|TRBV5-1
ASSANGNTIY
>TRBJ1-2|NA|10|TRBV29-1
SVAGGPWGYT
>TRBJ2-1|NA|13|TRBV5-1
ASSLVSYRANEQF
>TRBJ2-7|NA|11|TRBV9
ASSVESEGEGY
>TRBJ2-7|NA|15|TRBV11-2
ASSSNAGQGVSYEQY
>TRBJ2-7|NA|12|TRBV5-1
ASSPGTGSYEQY
>TRBJ1-4|NA|12|TRBV6-6
ASSFRATNEKLF
>TRBJ1-5|NA|11|TRBV30
AWSTTGYQPQH
>TRBJ1-2|NA|13|TRBV6-6
ASSYSGGRDYGYT
>TRBJ2-7|NA|9|TRBV27
ASSNRGEQY
>TRBJ1-2|NA|12|TRBV5-4
ASSQLLREPRVT
>TRBJ2-1|NA|14|TRBV11-3
ASSPVGAGGGNEQF
>TRBJ2-5|NA|11|TRBV9
ASSVRQGETQY
>TRBJ1-6|NA|20|TRBV21-1
ASSTLPPPPAGGFSYNSPLH
>TRBJ1-5|once|14|TRBV4-1
ASNLGRAYSNQPQH
>TRBJ2-3|NA|13|TRBV9
ASSPRRGATDTQY
>TRBJ2-5|NA|11|TRBV5-4
ASSPRPIETQY
>TRBJ2-2|NA|11|TRBV3-1/TRBV3-2
ASSQVGSGELF
>TRBJ2-5|NA|14|TRBV5-1
ASSLALAGFGETQY
>TRBJ2-7|NA|9|TRBV20-1
SARDRLEQY
>TRBJ1-1|NA|8|TRBV29-1
SVLSHEAF